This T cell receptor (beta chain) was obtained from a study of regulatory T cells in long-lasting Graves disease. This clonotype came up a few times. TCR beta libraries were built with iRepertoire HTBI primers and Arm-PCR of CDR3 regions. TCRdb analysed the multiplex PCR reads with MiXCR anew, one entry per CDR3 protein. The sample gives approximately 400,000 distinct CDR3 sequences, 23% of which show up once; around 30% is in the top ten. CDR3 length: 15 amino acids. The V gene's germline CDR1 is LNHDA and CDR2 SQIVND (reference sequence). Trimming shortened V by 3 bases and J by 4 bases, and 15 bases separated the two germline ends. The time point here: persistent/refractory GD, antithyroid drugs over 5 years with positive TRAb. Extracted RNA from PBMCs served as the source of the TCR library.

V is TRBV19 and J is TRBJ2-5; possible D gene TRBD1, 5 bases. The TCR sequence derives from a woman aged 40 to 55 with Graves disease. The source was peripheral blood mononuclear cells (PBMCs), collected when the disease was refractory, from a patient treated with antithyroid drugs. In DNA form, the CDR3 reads TGTGCCAGTAGTATGTCTCTGGGGCTGGGAGAGACCCAGTACTTC. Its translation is CASSMSLGLGETQYF.